The 3 T cell receptor beta chains in this list originate from one sample, sequenced in a study of T cell responses to AZD1222 COVID-19 vaccine. The method was immunoSEQ multiplex PCR; TCRdb's version includes in-frame clones alone and lacks a portion of them. The table includes about 97,000 clones, almost 85% detected once. The sample was peripheral blood, taken on day 0 of AZD1222 vaccination. Receptors were obtained from an adult in good health.

A single count supports this clone. The chain has TRBV7-8 and TRBJ1-3; D unresolved. The CDR3 contains 12 residues. Between the trimmed V and J ends, which lost 0 bases and 3 bases, there was a span of 0 bases. The V gene's germline CDR1 is SGHVS and CDR2 FQNEAQ. CDR3 in amino acids: CASSLAGNTIYF. CDR3 nucleotide sequence: TGTGCCAGCAGCTTAGCTGGAAACACCATATATTTT.

The chain uses TRBV5-4 and TRBJ2-1; 10 bases match TRBD2. The J segment lost 8 bases and the V segment lost 1 base, leaving 9 bases of the junction unmatched. CDR3 size: 16 residues. From germline, CDR1 is SGHNT and CDR2 YYREEE (reference sequence). The CDR3 reads CASSLPTSGIRDEQFF. Written as DNA, the CDR3 is TGTGCCAGCAGCTTGCCTACTAGCGGGATCCGCGATGAGCAGTTCTTC.

To note about this clone: This CDR3 is also generated by other DNA sequences in the sample. The CDR3 DNA reads as TGTGCCAGCAGCTATCCCTTCGGGGCGGGGGAGCTGTTTTTT. This encodes CASSYPFGAGELFF. V usage is TRBV11-2 and J usage is TRBJ2-2, with D perhaps given as TRBD1 or TRBD2 (5 bases each). Trimming shortened V by 4 bases and J by 8 bases, and 14 bases separated the two germline ends. Per the germline V gene, CDR1 is SGHAT and CDR2 is FQNNGV. The CDR3 contains 14 residues.